These 29 T cell receptor beta chains came from one sample sequenced in a study of blood T cell repertoires in COVID-19. Measured with immunoSEQ multiplex PCR; TCRdb has only the in-frame clones, and not every one. The sample has roughly 200,000 clones, roughly 94% seen once. Sequenced input: peripheral blood. The receptors come from a man aged 25 to 40 with COVID-19, enrolled during active disease.

This clone occurred once. The chain is built from TRBV11-2 and TRBJ2-1, with a tentative D call TRBD1 (5 bases). V shed 5 bases and J shed 0 bases, with 11 bases lying between them. The CDR3 spans 15 residues. Germline V gives CDR1 SGHAT, CDR2 FQNNGV. The CDR3 region is CASSLPRGSYNEQFF. In DNA, the CDR3 is TGTGCCAGCAGCCTCCCAAGGGGCTCCTACAATGAGCAGTTCTTC. The complete variable domain, with remaining parts taken from reference TRBV11-2 and TRBJ2-1, reads EAGVAQSPRYKIIEKRQSVAFWCNPISGHATLYWYQQILGQGPKLLIQFQNNGVVDDSQLPKDRFSAERLKGVDSTLKIQPAKLEDSAVYLCASSLPRGSYNEQFFGPGTRLTVL.

The chain has TRBV28 and TRBJ1-2; 8 bases fit TRBD1. V trimming: 2 bases; J trimming: 5 bases; junction bases outside the gene matches: 1. The germline V gene encodes CDR1 MDHEN and CDR2 SYDVKM. This CDR3 contains 13 residues. The CDR3 coding sequence is TGTGCCAGCAGTTTACAGGGGGCTTATGGCTACACCTTC. Translation gives CASSLQGAYGYTF.

V is TRBV27 and J is TRBJ1-2; 7 bases are shared with TRBD1. Germline V gives CDR1 MNHEY, CDR2 SMNVEV (reference sequence). After removal of 5 bases from V and 0 bases from J, the junction contained 6 bases not matched to a gene. The CDR3 runs to 15 residues. The CDR3 DNA reads as TGTGCCAGCAGTACGCTGACAGGGCCTAACTATGGCTACACCTTC. This translates into CASSTLTGPNYGYTF.

The V and J genes are TRBV2 and TRBJ1-2; D possibly corresponds to TRBD1 (6 bases). The CDR3 is 14 amino acids. Germline V lookup: CDR1 SNHLY, CDR2 FYNNEI. Trimming left V 8 bases short and J 2 bases short, with 15 bases between. The CDR3, as DNA: TGTGCCAGCGAACTGGGACAACGAAACTATGGCTACACCTTC. It yields the protein CASELGQRNYGYTF.

In its sample, this clone was seen once. The chain joins TRBV30 to TRBJ1-1, with D hard to call. This CDR3 is built from 13 residues. The V and J ends lost 0 bases and 2 bases respectively, with 7 bases between them. Germline assignment: CDR1 GTSNPN and CDR2 SVGIG (reference sequence). The CDR3 coding sequence is TGTGCCTGGAGTGTACTAGCCAACACTGAAGCTTTCTTT. Translating gives CAWSVLANTEAFF.

The genes are TRBV6-1 and TRBJ1-1; no definite D call. The V end lost 2 bases, the J end lost 5 bases, and 18 bases lay between the germline ends. This CDR3 has 16 residues. Per the germline V gene, CDR1 is MNHNS and CDR2 is SASEGT. The CDR3 DNA reads as TGTGCCAGCAGTGAACCGGGAACCCGCTTTATTACTGAAGCTTTCTTT. Residues: CASSEPGTRFITEAFF.

The chain couples TRBV30 to TRBJ2-1, with TRBD2 matching over 8 bases. The CDR3 loop spans 12 amino acids. Germline values: CDR1 GTSNPN, CDR2 SVGIG (reference sequence). With 3 bases clipped from V and 6 bases from J, the junction kept 1 base outside the gene matches. DNA of the CDR3: TGTGCCTGGAGCGGGGGGGTCAATGAGCAGTTCTTC. This gives the protein CAWSGGVNEQFF.

CDR3 amino acids: CASSLGEGGTPVNQPQHF. In DNA, the CDR3 is TGTGCCAGCAGCTTAGGGGAGGGAGGGACCCCCGTCAATCAGCCCCAGCATTTT. The J gene is TRBJ1-5, the V gene TRBV7-4, with D tentatively TRBD1 (5 bases). V lost 1 base, J lost 3 bases, and 19 bases lay in between. This CDR3 comprises 18 residues. Germline V gene data show CDR1 as SGHVT and CDR2 as SQSDAQ.

The J gene is TRBJ2-2, the V gene TRBV4-1; a weak D match, TRBD2 (6 bases). Trimming cost V 0 bases and J 0 bases, with 11 bases left between them. This CDR3 is built from 17 residues. CDR1 and CDR2 (germline): MGHRA, YSYEKL. CDR3 loop: CASSQDWGGANTGELFF. Here the CDR3 DNA reads TGCGCCAGCAGCCAAGATTGGGGCGGGGCGAACACCGGGGAGCTGTTTTTT.

The rearrangement joins TRBV7-9 to TRBJ2-1, with TRBD1 matching over 10 bases. This CDR3 has 15 residues. CDR1 is SEHNR and CDR2 is FQNEAQ in the germline V gene (reference sequence). The J segment lost 8 bases and the V segment lost 5 bases, leaving 9 bases of the junction unmatched. As DNA, the CDR3 is TGTGCCAGCAGCCTCGGGGACAGGGGAAGTGATGAGCAGTTCTTC. Translation: CASSLGDRGSDEQFF.

J is TRBJ1-2 and V is TRBV5-1; 7 bases are shared with TRBD1. Germline CDR1 reads SGHRS; CDR2 reads YFSETQ. The CDR3 runs 16 residues. The junction had 9 bases not matched to a gene; V was cut back by 4 bases and J by 0 bases. CDR3 in DNA: TGCGCCAGCAGCGTCGGGACAGCTTCTTCTAACTATGGCTACACCTTC. It is translated as CASSVGTASSNYGYTF.

The chain couples TRBV5-4 to TRBJ2-7; TRBD1 matches 9 bases. Trimming removed 5 bases from V and 1 base from J; junction bases left unmatched: 7. CDR1 is SGHNT, CDR2 YYREEE, per germline (reference sequence). The CDR3 consists of 15 residues. CDR3 region: CASSPDRGSSYEQYF. CDR3 coding DNA: TGTGCCAGCAGTCCTGACAGGGGGAGTTCCTACGAGCAGTACTTC.

The CDR3 protein is CASSLRKGGHNSPLHF. The CDR3 coding sequence is TGTGCCAGCAGCTTGCGGAAAGGGGGCCATAATTCACCCCTCCACTTT. The chain uses TRBV11-1 and TRBJ1-6; TRBD1 matches 7 bases. V shed 3 bases and J 5 bases; nucleotides not matched to a gene: 7. CDR3 length: 16 amino acids. Germline CDR1 is SGHAT and CDR2 is FQDESV (reference sequence).

The rearrangement joins TRBV7-3 to TRBJ2-3; maybe TRBD2 (5 bases). V lost 3 bases to trimming and J lost 6 bases, with 10 bases between them. The CDR3 contains 13 residues. Germline V gene sequence: CDR1 SGHTA, CDR2 FQGTGA. The CDR3 DNA is TGTGCCAGCAGCTTCTCCGGGGAGGATACGCAGTATTTT. Translation gives CASSFSGEDTQYF.

In the case of this clone: One end of the junction varies from germline; a read error may be responsible. This chain connects TRBV5-6 to TRBJ1-6; D is uncertain. Germline-derived CDR1 and CDR2 are SGHDT and YYEEEE. This CDR3 has 12 residues. The CDR3 region is CASSTYNSPLHF. The CDR3 region has the DNA TGTGCCAGCAGCACCTACAATTCACCCCTCCACTTT.

The genes are TRBV19 and TRBJ1-1; 7 bases are a match to TRBD1. Losses at the gene ends were 7 bases for V and 6 bases for J; bases not matched to a gene: 11. The CDR3 length is 14 residues. Germline assignment: CDR1 LNHDA and CDR2 SQIVND (reference sequence). The CDR3 sequence is CASMGDRARAEAFF. As DNA, the CDR3 is TGTGCCAGTATGGGAGACAGGGCTCGGGCTGAAGCTTTCTTT.

The CDR3 DNA reads TGTGCCATCAGTGAGTCAGGTCCGGGAGTTCAAGAGACCCAGTACTTC. Its translation: CAISESGPGVQETQYF. V gene TRBV10-3 combines with J gene TRBJ2-5, with D perhaps TRBD2 (6 bases). CDR1 ENHRY and CDR2 SYGVKD come from the germline V gene. The CDR3 extends over 16 amino acids. The germline V and J ends were trimmed by 0 bases and 2 bases, with 13 bases remaining between them.

The rearrangement uses TRBV27 and TRBJ2-3; possibly TRBD2 for D (5 bases). Per germline, CDR1 MNHEY and CDR2 SMNVEV (reference sequence). V gave up 3 bases and J gave up 3 bases, with 13 bases separating them. The CDR3 consists of 15 residues. The CDR3 here is CASSFIATITDTQYF. The CDR3 bases are TGTGCCAGCAGTTTTATAGCGACTATTACAGATACGCAGTATTTT.

J is TRBJ1-1 and V is TRBV5-4, with D possibly being TRBD1 (5 bases). V dropped 4 bases and J dropped 7 bases, with 20 bases sitting between them. The germline V gene encodes CDR1 SGHNT and CDR2 YYREEE (reference sequence). CDR3 length equals 15 residues. DNA of the CDR3: TGTGCCAGCAGCCCTGGCGGGGGGATCCTACATGAAGCTTTCTTT. Translating it yields CASSPGGGILHEAFF.

This chain connects TRBV7-9 to TRBJ2-1; 10 nucleotides match TRBD2. Germline V gene sequence: CDR1 SEHNR, CDR2 FQNEAQ (reference sequence). This CDR3 has 12 amino acids. V gave up 4 bases and J gave up 16 bases; unmatched junction bases: 7. CDR3 region: CASSSSGGVGFF. CDR3 nucleotide sequence: TGTGCCAGCAGCTCGAGCGGGGGGGTAGGATTCTTC.

The chain employs TRBV7-2 and TRBJ1-6; a weak D match, TRBD1 (5 bases). The CDR3 has 15 amino acids. The germline V and J ends were trimmed by 10 bases and 7 bases, with 20 bases remaining between them. Per germline, CDR1 SGHTA and CDR2 FQGNSA. The CDR3 protein is CAISIGGMRNSPLHF. The CDR3 coding sequence is TGTGCCATCTCTATTGGGGGGATGAGGAATTCACCCCTCCACTTT. Combining the CDR3 with reference TRBV7-2 and TRBJ1-6 gives the whole variable domain GAGVSQSPSNKVTEKGKDVELRCDPISGHTALYWYRQSLGQGLEFLIYFQGNSAPDKSGLPSDRFSAERTGGSVSTLTIQRTQQEDSAVYLCAISIGGMRNSPLHFGNGTRLTVT.

The chain links TRBV24-1 to TRBJ2-2; 8 bases map to TRBD1. After removal of 3 bases from V and 1 base from J, the junction contained 3 bases not matched to a gene. Germline-derived CDR1 and CDR2 are KGHDR and SFDVKD. The CDR3 runs 16 residues. The CDR3 loop reads CATSDPGTGNTGELFF. The CDR3, as DNA: TGTGCCACCAGTGATCCCGGGACAGGGAACACCGGGGAGCTGTTTTTT.

The chain couples TRBV27 to TRBJ1-5; perhaps TRBD1 as D (6 bases). From germline, CDR1 is MNHEY and CDR2 SMNVEV (reference sequence). This CDR3 is built from 16 residues. V shed 5 bases and J shed 1 base, with 15 bases lying between them. As DNA, the CDR3 is TGTGCCAGCAGTCCATTAACAGGGTTGAGCAATCAGCCCCAGCATTTT. It is translated as CASSPLTGLSNQPQHF.

J is TRBJ1-3 and V is TRBV4-1, with D possibly being TRBD1 (6 bases). The V and J ends lost 0 bases and 0 bases respectively, with 12 bases between them. Germline V gene sequence: CDR1 MGHRA, CDR2 YSYEKL. This CDR3 is built from 17 residues. The CDR3 reads CASSQDSTGHSGNTIYF. The CDR3 bases are TGCGCCAGCAGCCAAGATTCGACAGGACACTCTGGAAACACCATATATTTT.

This chain uses TRBV27 with TRBJ2-2; 10 bases are shared with TRBD1. V was clipped by 7 bases and J by 7 bases; unmatched bases: 9. There are 15 residues in the CDR3. The V gene's germline CDR1 is MNHEY and CDR2 SMNVEV (reference sequence). CDR3 in amino acids: CASTSTGGLIGELFF. In DNA form, the CDR3 reads TGTGCCAGCACCTCGACAGGGGGCCTGATCGGGGAGCTGTTTTTT.

This clone was counted once. The genes are TRBV18 and TRBJ1-1; TRBD1 matches 7 bases. The CDR3 has 15 amino acids. CDR1 and CDR2 (germline): KGHSH, LQKENI. V gave up 4 bases and J gave up 3 bases; unmatched junction bases: 8. Here the CDR3 reads CASSLKGGEDTEAFF. CDR3 bases: TGTGCCAGCTCACTAAAAGGGGGCGAGGACACTGAAGCTTTCTTT.

This chain joins TRBV6-1 and TRBJ1-1; D may be TRBD1 (5 bases). Trimming stripped 2 bases from V and 5 bases from J, with 15 bases between. CDR3 length: 15 amino acids. Germline-derived CDR1 and CDR2 are MNHNS and SASEGT. The CDR3 DNA is TGTGCCAGCAGTGAATGGGGCCCCGGGAGAACTGAAGCTTTCTTT. It encodes CASSEWGPGRTEAFF.

The genes are TRBV19 and TRBJ1-5, with D uncertain. The V gene's germline CDR1 is LNHDA and CDR2 SQIVND (reference sequence). The ends were cut back, 3 bases at V and 4 bases at J, with 19 bases in the middle. The CDR3 totals 17 residues. CDR3 sequence (DNA): TGTGCCAGTAGTATTCCCCCCTCCCGCGTAGAGAATCAGCCCCAGCATTTT. It codes for CASSIPPSRVENQPQHF.

The chain has TRBV7-6 and TRBJ2-5; TRBD1 is a possible D gene (5 bases). Germline CDR1 SGHVS, CDR2 FNYEAQ. V shed 5 bases and J shed 1 base, with 14 bases lying between them. The CDR3 contains 15 residues. The CDR3: CASSLGGASQETQYF. The CDR3, as DNA: TGTGCCAGCAGCCTTGGTGGGGCCAGCCAAGAGACCCAGTACTTC.